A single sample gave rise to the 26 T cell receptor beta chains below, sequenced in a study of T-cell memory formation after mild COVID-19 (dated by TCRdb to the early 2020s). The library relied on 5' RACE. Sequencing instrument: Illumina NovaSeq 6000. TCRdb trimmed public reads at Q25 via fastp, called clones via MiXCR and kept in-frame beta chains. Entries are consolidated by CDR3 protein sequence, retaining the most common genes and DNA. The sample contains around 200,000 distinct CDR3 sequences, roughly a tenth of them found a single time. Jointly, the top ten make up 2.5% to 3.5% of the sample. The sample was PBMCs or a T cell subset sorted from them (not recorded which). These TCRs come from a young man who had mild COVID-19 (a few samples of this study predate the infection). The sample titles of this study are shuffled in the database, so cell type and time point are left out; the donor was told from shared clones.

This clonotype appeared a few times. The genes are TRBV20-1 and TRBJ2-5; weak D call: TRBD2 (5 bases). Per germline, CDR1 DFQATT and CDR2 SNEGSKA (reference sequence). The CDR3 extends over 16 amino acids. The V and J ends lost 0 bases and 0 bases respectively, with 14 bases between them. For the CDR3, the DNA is TGCAGTGCTAGAGATATCCCCGGGGAATACCAAGAGACCCAGTACTTC. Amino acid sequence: CSARDIPGEYQETQYF.

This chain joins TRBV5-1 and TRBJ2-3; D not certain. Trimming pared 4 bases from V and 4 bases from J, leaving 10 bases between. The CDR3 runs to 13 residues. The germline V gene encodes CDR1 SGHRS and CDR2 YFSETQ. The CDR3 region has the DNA TGCGCCAGCAGCATCACCGGGCCAGATACGCAGTATTTT. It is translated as CASSITGPDTQYF.

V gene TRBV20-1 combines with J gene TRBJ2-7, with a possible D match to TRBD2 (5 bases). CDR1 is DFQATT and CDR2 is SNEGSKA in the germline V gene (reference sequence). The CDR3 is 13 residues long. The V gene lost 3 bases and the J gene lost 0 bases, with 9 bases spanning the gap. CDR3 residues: CSARVGSSYEQYF. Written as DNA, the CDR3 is TGCAGTGCTAGGGTGGGGAGCTCCTACGAGCAGTACTTC.

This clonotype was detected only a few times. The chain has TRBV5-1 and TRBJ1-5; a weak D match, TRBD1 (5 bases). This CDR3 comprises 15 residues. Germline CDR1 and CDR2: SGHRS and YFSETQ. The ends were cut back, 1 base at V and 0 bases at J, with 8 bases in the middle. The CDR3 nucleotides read TGCGCCAGCAGCTTGTTGGGGGGTAGCAATCAGCCCCAGCATTTT. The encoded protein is CASSLLGGSNQPQHF.

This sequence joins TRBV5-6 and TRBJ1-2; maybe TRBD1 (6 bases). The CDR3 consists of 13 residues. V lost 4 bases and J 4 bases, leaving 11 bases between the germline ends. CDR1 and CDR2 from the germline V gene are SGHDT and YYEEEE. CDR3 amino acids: CASSVGQIYGYTF. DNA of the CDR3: TGTGCCAGCAGCGTTGGACAGATCTATGGCTACACCTTC.

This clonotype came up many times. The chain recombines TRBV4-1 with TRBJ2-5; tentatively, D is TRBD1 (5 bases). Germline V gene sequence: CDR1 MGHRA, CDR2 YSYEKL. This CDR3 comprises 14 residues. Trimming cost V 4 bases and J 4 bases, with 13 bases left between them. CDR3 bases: TGCGCCAGCAGCCTTGGTTTGGGGCCAGAGACCCAGTACTTC. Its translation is CASSLGLGPETQYF.

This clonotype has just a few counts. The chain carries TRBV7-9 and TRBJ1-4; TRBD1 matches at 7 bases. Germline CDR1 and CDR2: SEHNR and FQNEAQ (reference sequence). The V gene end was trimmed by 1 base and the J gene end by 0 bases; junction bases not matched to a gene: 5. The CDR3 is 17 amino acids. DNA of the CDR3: TGTGCCAGCAGCTTAGGACAGGGTGGAGCAACTAATGAAAAACTGTTTTTT. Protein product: CASSLGQGGATNEKLFF.

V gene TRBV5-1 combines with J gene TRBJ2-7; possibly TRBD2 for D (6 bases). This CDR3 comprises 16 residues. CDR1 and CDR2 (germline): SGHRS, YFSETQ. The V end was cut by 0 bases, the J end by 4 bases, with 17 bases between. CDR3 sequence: CASSLGLGGISYEQYF. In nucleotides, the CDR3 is TGCGCCAGCAGCTTGGGGCTTGGGGGGATCTCATACGAGCAGTACTTC.

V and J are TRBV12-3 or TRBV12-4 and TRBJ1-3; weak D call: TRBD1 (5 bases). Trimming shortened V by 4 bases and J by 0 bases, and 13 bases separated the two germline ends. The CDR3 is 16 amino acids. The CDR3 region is CASSSSQGPSGNTIYF. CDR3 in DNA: TGTGCCAGCAGTTCCTCGCAGGGCCCCTCTGGAAACACCATATATTTT.

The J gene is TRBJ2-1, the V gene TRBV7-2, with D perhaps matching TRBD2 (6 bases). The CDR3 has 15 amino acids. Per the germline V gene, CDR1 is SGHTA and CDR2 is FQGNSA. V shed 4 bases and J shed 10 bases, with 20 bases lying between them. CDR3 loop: CASSSPGLPVLEQFF. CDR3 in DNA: TGTGCCAGCAGCTCTCCGGGACTCCCCGTCTTGGAGCAGTTCTTC.

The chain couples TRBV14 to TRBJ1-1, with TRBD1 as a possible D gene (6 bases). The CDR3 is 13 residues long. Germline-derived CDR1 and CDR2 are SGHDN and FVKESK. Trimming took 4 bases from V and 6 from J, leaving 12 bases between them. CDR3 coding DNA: TGTGCCAGCAGCCGGAGGGGGTACGCTGAAGCTTTCTTT. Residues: CASSRRGYAEAFF. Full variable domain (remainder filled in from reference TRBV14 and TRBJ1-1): EAGVTQFPSHSVIEKGQTVTLRCDPISGHDNLYWYRRVMGKEIKFLLHFVKESKQDESGMPNNRFLAERTGGTYSTLKVQPAELEDSGVYFCASSRRGYAEAFFGQGTRLTVV.

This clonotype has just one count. The CDR3 DNA follows: TGTGCCATCAGTGAGTCTCCAGGGCGAGGCGGGGAGCTGTTTTTT. Translating it yields CAISESPGRGGELFF. The chain carries TRBV10-3 and TRBJ2-2; tentative D call: TRBD1 (5 bases). Trimming took off 0 bases at V and 7 bases at J, with 12 bases between the two ends. CDR1 ENHRY and CDR2 SYGVKD come from the germline V gene. CDR3 length: 15 amino acids.

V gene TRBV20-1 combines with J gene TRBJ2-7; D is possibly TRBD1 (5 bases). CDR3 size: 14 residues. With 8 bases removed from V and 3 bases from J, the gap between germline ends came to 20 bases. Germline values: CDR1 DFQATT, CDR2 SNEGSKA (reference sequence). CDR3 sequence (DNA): TGCAGTACACAGGCTAGGACCAATCTCTACGAGCAGTACGTC. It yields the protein CSTQARTNLYEQYV.

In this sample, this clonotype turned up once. The CDR3 nucleotides are TGCGCCAGCAGCCAAGATTTACTCCGAAGCACAGATACGCAGTATTTT. Translation gives CASSQDLLRSTDTQYF. The chain joins TRBV4-3 to TRBJ2-3; no reliable D call. V shed 0 bases and J shed 0 bases, with 10 bases lying between them. Germline values: CDR1 LGHNA, CDR2 YSLEER. The CDR3 length is 16 residues.

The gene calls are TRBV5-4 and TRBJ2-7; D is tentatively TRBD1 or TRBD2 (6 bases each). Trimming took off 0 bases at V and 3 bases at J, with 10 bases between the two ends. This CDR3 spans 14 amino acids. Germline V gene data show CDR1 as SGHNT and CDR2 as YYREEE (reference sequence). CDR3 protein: CASSLEGGDYEQYF. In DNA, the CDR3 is TGTGCCAGCAGCTTGGAGGGGGGAGACTACGAGCAGTACTTC.

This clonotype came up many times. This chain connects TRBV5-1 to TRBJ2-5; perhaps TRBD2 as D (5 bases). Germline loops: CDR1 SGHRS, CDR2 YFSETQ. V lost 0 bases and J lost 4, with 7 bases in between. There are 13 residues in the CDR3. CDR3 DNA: TGCGCCAGCAGCTTGGAGGGAGCAGAGACCCAGTACTTC. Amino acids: CASSLEGAETQYF.

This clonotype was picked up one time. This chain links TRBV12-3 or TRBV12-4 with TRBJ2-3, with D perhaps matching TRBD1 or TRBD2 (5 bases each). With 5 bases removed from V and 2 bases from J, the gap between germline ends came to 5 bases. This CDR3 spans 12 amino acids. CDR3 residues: CASSGTTDTQYF. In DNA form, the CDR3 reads TGTGCCAGCAGTGGGACCACAGATACGCAGTATTTT.

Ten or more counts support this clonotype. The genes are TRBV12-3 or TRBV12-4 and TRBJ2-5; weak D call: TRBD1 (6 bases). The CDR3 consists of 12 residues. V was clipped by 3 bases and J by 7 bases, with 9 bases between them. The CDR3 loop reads CASSFLGGTQYF. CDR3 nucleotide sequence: TGTGCCAGCAGTTTCTTAGGGGGGACCCAGTACTTC.

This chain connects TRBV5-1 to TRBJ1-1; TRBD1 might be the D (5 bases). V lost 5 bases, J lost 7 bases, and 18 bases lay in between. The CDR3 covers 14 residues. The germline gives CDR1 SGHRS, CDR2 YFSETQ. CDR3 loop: CASSSVGVRDEAFF. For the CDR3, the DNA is TGCGCCAGCAGTTCGGTGGGGGTACGGGATGAAGCTTTCTTT.

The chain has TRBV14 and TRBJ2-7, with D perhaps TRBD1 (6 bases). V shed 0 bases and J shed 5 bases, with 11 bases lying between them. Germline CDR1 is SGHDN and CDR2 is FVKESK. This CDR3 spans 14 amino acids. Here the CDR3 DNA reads TGTGCCAGCAGCCAAGATACAGGGTTAGACGAGCAGTACGTC. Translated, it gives CASSQDTGLDEQYV.

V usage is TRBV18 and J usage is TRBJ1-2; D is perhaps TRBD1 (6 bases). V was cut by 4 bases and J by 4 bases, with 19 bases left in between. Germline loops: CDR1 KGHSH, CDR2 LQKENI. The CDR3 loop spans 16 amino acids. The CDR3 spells CASSLSASTGSYGYTF. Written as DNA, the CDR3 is TGTGCCAGCTCACTATCAGCCTCTACAGGGAGCTATGGCTACACCTTC.

The CDR3 loop reads CASSNPRGASGNTIYF. The CDR3 DNA reads TGTGCCAGCAGTAATCCCCGGGGGGCATCTGGAAACACCATATATTTT. The rearrangement joins TRBV2 to TRBJ1-3; possibly TRBD1 for D (6 bases). The CDR3 contains 16 residues. Trimming cost V 5 bases and J 1 base, with 15 bases left between them. Looked up from germline, CDR1 is SNHLY and CDR2 is FYNNEI.

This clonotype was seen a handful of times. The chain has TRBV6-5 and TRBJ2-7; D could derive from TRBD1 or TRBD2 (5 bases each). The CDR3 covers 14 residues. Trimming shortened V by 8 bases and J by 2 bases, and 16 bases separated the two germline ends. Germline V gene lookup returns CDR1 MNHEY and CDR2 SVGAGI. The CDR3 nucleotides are TGTGCCAGCGGCCTCGGGACGGTAACCTACGAGCAGTACTTC. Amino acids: CASGLGTVTYEQYF.

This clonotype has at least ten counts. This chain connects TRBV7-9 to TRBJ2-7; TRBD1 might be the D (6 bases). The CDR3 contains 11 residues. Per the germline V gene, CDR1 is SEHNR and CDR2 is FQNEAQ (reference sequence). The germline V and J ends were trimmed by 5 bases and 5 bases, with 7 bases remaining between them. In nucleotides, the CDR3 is TGTGCCAGCAGCGGGACACACGAGCAGTACTTC. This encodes CASSGTHEQYF. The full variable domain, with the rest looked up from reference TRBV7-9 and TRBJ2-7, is DTGVSQNPRHKITKRGQNVTFRCDPISEHNRLYWYRQTLGQGPEFLTYFQNEAQLEKSRLLSDRFSAERPKGSFSTLEIQRTEQGDSAMYLCASSGTHEQYFGPGTRLTVT.

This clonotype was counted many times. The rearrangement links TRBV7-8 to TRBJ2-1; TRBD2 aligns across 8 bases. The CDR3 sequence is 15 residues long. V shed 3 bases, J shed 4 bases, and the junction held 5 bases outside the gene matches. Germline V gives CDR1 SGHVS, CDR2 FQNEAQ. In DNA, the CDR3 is TGTGCCAGCAGCTTGATCGGGGGGGTGTACAATGAGCAGTTCTTC. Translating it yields CASSLIGGVYNEQFF.

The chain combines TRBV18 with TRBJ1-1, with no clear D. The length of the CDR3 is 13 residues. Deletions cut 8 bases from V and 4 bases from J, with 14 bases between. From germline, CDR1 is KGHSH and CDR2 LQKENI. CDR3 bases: TGTGCCAGCGCAATCACTGAGGGCACTGAAGCTTTCTTT. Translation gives CASAITEGTEAFF.